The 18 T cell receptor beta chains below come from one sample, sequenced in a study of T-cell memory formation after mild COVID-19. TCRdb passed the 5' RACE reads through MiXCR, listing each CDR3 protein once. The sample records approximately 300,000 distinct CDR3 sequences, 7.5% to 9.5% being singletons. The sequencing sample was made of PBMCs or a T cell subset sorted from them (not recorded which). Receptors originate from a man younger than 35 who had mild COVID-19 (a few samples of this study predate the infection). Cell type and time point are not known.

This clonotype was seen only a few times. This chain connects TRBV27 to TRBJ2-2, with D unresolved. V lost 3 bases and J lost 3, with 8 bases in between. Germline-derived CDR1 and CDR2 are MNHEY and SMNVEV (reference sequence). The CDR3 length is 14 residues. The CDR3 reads CASSLKPYTGELFF. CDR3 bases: TGTGCCAGCAGTTTGAAGCCTTACACCGGGGAGCTGTTTTTT.

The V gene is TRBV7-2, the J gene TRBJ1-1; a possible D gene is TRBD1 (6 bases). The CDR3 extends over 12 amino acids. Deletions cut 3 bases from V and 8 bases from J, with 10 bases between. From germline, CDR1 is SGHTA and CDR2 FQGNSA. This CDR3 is CASSFWGAEAFF. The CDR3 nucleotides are TGTGCCAGCAGCTTTTGGGGGGCCGAAGCTTTCTTT.

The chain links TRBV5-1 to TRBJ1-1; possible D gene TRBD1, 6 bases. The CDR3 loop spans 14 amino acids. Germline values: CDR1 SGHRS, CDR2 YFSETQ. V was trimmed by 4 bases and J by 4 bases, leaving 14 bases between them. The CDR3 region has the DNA TGCGCCAGCAGCGGACCCGACAGGTCCACTGAAGCTTTCTTT. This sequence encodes CASSGPDRSTEAFF. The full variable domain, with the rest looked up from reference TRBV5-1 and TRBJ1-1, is KAGVTQTPRYLIKTRGQQVTLSCSPISGHRSVSWYQQTPGQGLQFLFEYFSETQRNKGNFPGRFSGRQFSNSRSEMNVSTLELGDSALYLCASSGPDRSTEAFFGQGTRLTVV.

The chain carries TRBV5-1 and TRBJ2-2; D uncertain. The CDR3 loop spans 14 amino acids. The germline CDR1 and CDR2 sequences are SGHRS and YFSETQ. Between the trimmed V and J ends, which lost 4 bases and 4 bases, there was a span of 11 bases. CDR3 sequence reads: CASSNHQATGELFF. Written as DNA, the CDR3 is TGCGCCAGCAGCAACCACCAGGCCACCGGGGAGCTGTTTTTT.

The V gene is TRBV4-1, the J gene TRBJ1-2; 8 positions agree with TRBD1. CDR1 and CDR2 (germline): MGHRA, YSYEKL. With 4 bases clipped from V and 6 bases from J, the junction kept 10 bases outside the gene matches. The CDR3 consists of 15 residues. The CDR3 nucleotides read TGCGCCAGCAGCCGACAGGGACAGGTGCTTAATGGCTACACCTTC. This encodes CASSRQGQVLNGYTF.

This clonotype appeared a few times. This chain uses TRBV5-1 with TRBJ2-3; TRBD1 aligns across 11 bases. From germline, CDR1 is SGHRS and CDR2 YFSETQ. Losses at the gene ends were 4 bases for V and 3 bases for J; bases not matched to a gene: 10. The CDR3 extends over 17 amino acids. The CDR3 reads CASSPRRGQGGTDTQYF. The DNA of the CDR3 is TGCGCCAGCAGCCCCCGAAGGGGACAGGGGGGAACAGATACGCAGTATTTT.

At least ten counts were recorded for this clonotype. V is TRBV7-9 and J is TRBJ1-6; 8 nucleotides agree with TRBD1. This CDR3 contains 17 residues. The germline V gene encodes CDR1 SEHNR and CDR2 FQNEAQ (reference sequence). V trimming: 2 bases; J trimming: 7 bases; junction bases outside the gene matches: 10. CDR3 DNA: TGTGCCAGCAGCTTACCCCCGGACAGGGCCCCCAATTCACCCCTCCACTTT. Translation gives CASSLPPDRAPNSPLHF.

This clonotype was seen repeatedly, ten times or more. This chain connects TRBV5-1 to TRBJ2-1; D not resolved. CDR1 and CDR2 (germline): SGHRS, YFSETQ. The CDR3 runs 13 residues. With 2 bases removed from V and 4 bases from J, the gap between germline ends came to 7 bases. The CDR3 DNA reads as TGCGCCAGCAGCTTTGGTGGGTACAATGAGCAGTTCTTC. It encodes CASSFGGYNEQFF. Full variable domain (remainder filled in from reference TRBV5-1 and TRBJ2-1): KAGVTQTPRYLIKTRGQQVTLSCSPISGHRSVSWYQQTPGQGLQFLFEYFSETQRNKGNFPGRFSGRQFSNSRSEMNVSTLELGDSALYLCASSFGGYNEQFFGPGTRLTVL.

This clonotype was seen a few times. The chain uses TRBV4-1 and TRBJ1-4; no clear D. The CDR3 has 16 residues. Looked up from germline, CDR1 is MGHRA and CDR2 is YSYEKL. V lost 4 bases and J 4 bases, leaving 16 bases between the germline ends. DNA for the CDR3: TGCGCCAGCAGCCTTGGAGGGAGCCTCCTTAATGAAAAACTGTTTTTT. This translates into CASSLGGSLLNEKLFF.

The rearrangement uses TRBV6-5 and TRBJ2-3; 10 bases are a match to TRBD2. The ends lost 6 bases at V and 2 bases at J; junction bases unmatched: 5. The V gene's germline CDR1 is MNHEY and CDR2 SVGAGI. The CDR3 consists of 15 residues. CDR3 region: CASSQAGGNTDTQYF. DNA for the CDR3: TGTGCCAGCAGCCAAGCGGGGGGGAACACAGATACGCAGTATTTT.

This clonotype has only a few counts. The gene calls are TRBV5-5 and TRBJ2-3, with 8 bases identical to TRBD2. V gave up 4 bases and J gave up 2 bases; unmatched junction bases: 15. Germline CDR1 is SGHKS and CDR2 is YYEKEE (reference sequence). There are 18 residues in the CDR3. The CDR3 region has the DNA TGTGCCAGCAGCCCTATCCCCAGCGGGGGAGCTATCACAGATACGCAGTATTTT. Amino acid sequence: CASSPIPSGGAITDTQYF.

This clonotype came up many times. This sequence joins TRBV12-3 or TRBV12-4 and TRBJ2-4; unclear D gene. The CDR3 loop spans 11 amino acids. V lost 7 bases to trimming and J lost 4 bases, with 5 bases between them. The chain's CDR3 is CASTRKNIQYF. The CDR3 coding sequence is TGTGCCAGCACCCGGAAAAACATTCAGTACTTC.

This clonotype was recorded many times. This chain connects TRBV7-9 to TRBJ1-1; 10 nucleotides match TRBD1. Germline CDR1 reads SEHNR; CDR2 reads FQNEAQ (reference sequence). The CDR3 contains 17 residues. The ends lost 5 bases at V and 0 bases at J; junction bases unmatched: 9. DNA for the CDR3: TGTGCCAGCAGCCGCCGGCCGGGACAGGGGTTGAACACTGAAGCTTTCTTT. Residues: CASSRRPGQGLNTEAFF.

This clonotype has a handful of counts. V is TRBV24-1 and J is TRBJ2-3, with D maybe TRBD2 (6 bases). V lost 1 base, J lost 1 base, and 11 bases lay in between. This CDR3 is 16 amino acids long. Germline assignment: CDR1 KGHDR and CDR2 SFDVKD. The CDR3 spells CATSDLGAGRTDTQYF. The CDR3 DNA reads TGTGCCACCAGTGATTTAGGTGCGGGGCGCACAGATACGCAGTATTTT.

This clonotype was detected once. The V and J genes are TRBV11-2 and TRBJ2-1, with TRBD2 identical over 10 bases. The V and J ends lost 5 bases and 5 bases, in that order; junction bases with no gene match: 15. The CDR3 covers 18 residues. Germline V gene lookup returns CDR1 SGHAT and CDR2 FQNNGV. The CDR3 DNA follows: TGTGCCAGCAGCCCCGGGGGTAGCGGGGGGTATGTGAACAATGAGCAGTTCTTC. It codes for CASSPGGSGGYVNNEQFF.

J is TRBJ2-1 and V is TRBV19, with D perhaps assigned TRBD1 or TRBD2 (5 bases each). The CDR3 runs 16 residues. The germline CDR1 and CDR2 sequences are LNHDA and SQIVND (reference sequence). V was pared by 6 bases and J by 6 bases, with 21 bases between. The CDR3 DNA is TGTGCCAGTAGCCCGATCGGGACCTGGTGGGGCAATGAGCAGTTCTTC. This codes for CASSPIGTWWGNEQFF.

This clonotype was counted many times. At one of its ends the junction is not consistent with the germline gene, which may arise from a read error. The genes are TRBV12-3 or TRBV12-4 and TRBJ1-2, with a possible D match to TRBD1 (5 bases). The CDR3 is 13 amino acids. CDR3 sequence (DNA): TGTGCCAGCAGCTTAGGGCAGGGCGGAGGCTACACCTTC. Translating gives CASSLGQGGGYTF.

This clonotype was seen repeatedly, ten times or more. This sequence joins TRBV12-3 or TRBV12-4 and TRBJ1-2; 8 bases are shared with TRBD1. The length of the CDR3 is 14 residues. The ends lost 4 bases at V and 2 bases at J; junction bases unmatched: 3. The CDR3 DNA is TGTGCCAGCAGTTCGGGACAGGCAAACTATGGCTACACCTTC. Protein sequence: CASSSGQANYGYTF.